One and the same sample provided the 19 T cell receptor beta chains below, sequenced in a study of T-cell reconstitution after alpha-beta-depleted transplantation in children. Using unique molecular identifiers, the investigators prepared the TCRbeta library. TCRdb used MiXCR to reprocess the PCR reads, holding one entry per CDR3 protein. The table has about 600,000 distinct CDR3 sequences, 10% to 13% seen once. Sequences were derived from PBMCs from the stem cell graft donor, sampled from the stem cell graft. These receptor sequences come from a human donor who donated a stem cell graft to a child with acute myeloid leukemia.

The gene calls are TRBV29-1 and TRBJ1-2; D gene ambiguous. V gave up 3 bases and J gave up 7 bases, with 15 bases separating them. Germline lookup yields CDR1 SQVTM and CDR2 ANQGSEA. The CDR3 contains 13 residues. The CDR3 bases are TGCAGCGTTGATGGACCCGGGATGCGTGGCTACACCTTC. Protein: CSVDGPGMRGYTF.

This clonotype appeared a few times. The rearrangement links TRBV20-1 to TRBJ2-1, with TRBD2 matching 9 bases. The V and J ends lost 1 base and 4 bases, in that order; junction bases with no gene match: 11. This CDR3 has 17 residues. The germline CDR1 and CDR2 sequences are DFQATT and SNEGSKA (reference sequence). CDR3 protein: CSARAPVAGVMYNEQFF. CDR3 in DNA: TGCAGTGCTAGAGCCCCGGTAGCGGGAGTCATGTACAATGAGCAGTTCTTC.

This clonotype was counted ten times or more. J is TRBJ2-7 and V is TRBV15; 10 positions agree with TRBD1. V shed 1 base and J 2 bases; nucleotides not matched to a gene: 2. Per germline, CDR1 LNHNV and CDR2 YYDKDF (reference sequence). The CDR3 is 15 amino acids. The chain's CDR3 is CATSRGGTGAYEQYF. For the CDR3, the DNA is TGTGCCACCAGCAGAGGAGGGACAGGGGCCTACGAGCAGTACTTC.

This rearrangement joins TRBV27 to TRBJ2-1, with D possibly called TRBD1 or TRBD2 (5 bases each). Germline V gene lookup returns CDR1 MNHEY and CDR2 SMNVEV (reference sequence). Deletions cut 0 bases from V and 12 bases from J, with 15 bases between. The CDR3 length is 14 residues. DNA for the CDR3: TGTGCCAGCAGTTTATCGTATAGGGACCGATCGCAGTTCTTC. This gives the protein CASSLSYRDRSQFF.

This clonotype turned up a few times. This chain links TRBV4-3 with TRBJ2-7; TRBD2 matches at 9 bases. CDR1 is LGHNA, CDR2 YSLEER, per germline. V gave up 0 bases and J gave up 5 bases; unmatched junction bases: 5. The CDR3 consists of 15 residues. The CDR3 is CASSQERSGSHEQYF. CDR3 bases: TGCGCCAGCAGCCAAGAGCGTAGCGGGAGTCACGAGCAGTACTTC.

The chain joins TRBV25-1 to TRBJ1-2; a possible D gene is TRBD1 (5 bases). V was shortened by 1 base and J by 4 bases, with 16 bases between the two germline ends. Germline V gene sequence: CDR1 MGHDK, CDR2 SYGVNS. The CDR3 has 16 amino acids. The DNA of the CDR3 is TGTGCCAGCAGTGAATTTGGGGGTTCGGGATCCTATGGCTACACCTTC. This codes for CASSEFGGSGSYGYTF.

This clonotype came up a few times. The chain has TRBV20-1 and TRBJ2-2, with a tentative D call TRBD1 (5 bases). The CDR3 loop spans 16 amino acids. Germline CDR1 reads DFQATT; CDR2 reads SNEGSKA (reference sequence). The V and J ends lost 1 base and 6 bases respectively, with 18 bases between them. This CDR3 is CSARAMGQGDPGELFF. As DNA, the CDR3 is TGCAGTGCTAGAGCCATGGGGCAGGGTGACCCCGGGGAGCTGTTTTTT.

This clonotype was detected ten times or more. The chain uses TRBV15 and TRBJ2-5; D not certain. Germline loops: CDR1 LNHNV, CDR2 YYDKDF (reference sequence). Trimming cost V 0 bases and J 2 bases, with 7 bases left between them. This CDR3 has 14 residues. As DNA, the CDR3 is TGTGCCACCAGCAGAGATATACAGCAAGAGACCCAGTACTTC. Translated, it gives CATSRDIQQETQYF.

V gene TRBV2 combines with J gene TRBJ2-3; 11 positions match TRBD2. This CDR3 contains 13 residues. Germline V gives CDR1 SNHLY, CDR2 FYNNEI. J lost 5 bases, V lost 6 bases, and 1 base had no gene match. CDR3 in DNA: TGTGCCAGCAGGACTAGCGGGAAAGATACGCAGTATTTT. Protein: CASRTSGKDTQYF.

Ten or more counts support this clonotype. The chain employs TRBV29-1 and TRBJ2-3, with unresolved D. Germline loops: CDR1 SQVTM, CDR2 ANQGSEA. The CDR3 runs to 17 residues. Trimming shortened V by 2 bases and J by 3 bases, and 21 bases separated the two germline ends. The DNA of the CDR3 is TGCAGCGTTGAATTCGTCGACCAACTCGAACCAACAGATACGCAGTATTTT. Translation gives CSVEFVDQLEPTDTQYF.

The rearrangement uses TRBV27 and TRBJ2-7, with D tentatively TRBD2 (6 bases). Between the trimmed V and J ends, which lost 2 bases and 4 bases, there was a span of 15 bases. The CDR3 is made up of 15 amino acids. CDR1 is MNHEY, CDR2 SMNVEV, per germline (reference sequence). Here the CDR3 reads CASSLQGGIRYEQYF. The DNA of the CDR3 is TGTGCCAGCAGTTTACAGGGCGGGATAAGATACGAGCAGTACTTC.

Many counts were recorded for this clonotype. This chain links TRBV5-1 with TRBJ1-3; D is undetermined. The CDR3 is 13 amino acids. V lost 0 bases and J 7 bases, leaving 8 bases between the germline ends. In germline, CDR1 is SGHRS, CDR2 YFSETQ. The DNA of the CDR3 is TGCGCCAGCAGCTTGGACCTGCTCAACACCATATATTTT. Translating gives CASSLDLLNTIYF.

CDR3 region: CASSQEGYGYTF. The CDR3 coding sequence is TGTGCCAGCAGCCAAGAGGGCTATGGCTACACCTTC. The chain has TRBV4-2 and TRBJ1-2; D is uncertain. The CDR3 has 12 residues. Looked up from germline, CDR1 is LGHNA and CDR2 is YNFKEQ. Trimming took 0 bases from V and 4 from J, leaving 3 bases between them.

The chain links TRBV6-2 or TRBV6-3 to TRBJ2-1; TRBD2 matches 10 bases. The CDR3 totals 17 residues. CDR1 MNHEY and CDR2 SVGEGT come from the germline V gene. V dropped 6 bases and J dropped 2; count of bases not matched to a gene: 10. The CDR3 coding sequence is TGTGCCAGCAGCCCAGGGCCTAGCGGGAGAGCCTACAATGAGCAGTTCTTC. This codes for CASSPGPSGRAYNEQFF.

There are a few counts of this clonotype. The CDR3 DNA sequence: TGTGCCAGCAGCTTAGTCCCCCAGTACGAGCAGTACTTC. Its translation is CASSLVPQYEQYF. The rearrangement links TRBV7-2 to TRBJ2-7; D remains ambiguous. CDR3 length equals 13 residues. Trimming took off 1 base at V and 4 bases at J, with 8 bases between the two ends. CDR1 and CDR2 from the germline V gene are SGHTA and FQGNSA.

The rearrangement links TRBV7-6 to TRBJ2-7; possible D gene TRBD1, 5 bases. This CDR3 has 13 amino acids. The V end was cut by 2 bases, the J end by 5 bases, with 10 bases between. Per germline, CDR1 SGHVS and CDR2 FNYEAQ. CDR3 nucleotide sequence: TGTGCCAGCAGCTTACCAGGGTCCCACGAGCAGTACTTC. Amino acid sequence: CASSLPGSHEQYF.

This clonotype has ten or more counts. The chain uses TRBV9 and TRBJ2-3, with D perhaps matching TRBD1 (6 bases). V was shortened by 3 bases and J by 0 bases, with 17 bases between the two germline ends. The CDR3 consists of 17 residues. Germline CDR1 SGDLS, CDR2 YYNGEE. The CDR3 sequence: CASSEGQPQSSTDTQYF. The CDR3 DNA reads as TGTGCCAGCAGCGAAGGACAGCCCCAGTCTAGCACAGATACGCAGTATTTT.

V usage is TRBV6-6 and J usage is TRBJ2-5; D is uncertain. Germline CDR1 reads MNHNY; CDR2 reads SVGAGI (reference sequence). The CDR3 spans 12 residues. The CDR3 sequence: CATNRYQETQYF. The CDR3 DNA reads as TGTGCTACTAACCGATACCAAGAGACCCAGTACTTC.

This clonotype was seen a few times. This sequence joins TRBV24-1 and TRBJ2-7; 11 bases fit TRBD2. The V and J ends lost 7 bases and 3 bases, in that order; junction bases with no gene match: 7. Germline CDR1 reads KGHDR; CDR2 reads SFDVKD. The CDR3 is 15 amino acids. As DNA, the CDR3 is TGTGCCACCAGGGACGGGACTAGCGGTCGCTACGAGCAGTACTTC. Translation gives CATRDGTSGRYEQYF.